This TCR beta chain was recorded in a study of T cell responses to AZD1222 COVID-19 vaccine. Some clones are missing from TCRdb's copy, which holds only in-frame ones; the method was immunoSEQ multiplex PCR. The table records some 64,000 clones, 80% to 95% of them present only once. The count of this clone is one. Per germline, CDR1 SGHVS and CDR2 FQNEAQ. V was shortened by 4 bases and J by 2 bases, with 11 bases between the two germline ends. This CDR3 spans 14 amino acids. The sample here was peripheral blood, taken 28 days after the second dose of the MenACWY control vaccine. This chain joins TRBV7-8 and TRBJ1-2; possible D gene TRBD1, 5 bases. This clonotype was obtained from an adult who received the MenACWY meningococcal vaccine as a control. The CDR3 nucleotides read TGTGCCAGCAGCTCCAAGGAGGGGAACTATGGCTACACCTTC. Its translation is CASSSKEGNYGYTF.